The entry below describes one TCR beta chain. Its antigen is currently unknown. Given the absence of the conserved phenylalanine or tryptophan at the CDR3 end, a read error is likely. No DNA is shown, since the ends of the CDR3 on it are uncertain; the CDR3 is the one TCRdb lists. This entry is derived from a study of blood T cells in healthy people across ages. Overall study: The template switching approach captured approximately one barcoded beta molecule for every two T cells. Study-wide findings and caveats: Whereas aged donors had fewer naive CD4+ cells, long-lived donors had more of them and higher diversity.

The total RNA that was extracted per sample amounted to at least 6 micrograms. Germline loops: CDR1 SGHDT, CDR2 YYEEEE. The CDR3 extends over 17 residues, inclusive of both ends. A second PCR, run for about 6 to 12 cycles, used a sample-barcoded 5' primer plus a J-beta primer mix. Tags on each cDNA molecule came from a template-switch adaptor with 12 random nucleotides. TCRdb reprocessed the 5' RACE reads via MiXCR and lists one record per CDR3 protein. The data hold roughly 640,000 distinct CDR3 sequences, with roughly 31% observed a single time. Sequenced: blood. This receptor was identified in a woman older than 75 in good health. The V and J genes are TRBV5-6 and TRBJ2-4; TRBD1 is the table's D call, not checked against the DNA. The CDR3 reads CASSSAPGTPRPYEQYL.